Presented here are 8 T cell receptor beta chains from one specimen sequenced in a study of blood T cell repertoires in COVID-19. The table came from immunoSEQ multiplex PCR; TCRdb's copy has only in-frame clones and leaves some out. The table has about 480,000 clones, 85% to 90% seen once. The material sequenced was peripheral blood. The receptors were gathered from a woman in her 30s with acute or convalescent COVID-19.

The CDR3 DNA sequence: TGTGCCTGGAGTGTCCCCTTTCGCGGGTCGAACACTGAAGCTTTCTTT. Amino acids: CAWSVPFRGSNTEAFF. The genes are TRBV30 and TRBJ1-1; no clear D gene. CDR1 GTSNPN and CDR2 SVGIG come from the germline V gene (reference sequence). Trimming left V 0 bases short and J 1 base short, with 15 bases between. CDR3 length: 16 residues.

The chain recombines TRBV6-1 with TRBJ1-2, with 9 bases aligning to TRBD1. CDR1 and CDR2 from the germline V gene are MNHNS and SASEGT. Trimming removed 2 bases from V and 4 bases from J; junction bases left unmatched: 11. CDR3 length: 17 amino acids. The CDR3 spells CASSESSSGTGRYGYTF. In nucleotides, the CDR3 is TGTGCCAGCAGTGAAAGCTCCTCAGGGACAGGGCGCTATGGCTACACCTTC.

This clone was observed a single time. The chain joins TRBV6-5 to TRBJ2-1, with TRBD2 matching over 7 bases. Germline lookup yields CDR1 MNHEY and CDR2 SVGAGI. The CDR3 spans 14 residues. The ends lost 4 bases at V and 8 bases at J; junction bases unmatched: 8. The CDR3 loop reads CASSSRTSRYEQFF. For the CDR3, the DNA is TGTGCCAGCAGTTCTCGGACTAGTCGGTATGAGCAGTTCTTC.

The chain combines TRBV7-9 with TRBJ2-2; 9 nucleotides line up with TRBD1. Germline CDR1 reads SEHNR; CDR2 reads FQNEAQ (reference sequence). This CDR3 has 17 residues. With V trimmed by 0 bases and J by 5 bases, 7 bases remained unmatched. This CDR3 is CASSLAVGQGRTGELFF. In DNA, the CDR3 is TGTGCCAGCAGCTTAGCCGTGGGACAGGGAAGGACCGGGGAGCTGTTTTTT.

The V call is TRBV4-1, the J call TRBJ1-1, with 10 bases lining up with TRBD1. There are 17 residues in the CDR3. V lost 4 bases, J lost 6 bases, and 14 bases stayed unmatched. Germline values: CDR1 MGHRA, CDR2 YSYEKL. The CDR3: CASSRDRGRMRVSEAFF. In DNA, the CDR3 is TGCGCCAGCAGCCGCGACAGGGGGCGCATGAGAGTGTCTGAAGCTTTCTTT.

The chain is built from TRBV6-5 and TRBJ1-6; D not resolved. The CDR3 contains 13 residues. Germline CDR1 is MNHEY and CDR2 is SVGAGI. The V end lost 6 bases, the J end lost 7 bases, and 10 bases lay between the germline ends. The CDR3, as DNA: TGTGCCAGCAGCCCATATCGGAATTCACCCCTCCACTTT. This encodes CASSPYRNSPLHF.

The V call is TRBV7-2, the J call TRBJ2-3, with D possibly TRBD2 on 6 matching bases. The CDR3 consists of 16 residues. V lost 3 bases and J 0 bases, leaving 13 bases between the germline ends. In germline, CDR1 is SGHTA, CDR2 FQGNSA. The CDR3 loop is CASSFFSGVSTDTQYF. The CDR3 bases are TGTGCCAGCAGCTTCTTTAGCGGTGTAAGCACAGATACGCAGTATTTT. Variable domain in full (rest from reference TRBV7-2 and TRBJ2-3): GAGVSQSPSNKVTEKGKDVELRCDPISGHTALYWYRQSLGQGLEFLIYFQGNSAPDKSGLPSDRFSAERTGGSVSTLTIQRTQQEDSAVYLCASSFFSGVSTDTQYFGPGTRLTVL.

The CDR3 protein is CASSGDRGRNYEQYF. CDR3 nucleotides: TGTGCCAGCAGTGGAGACAGGGGGCGAAACTACGAGCAGTACTTC. The chain recombines TRBV25-1 with TRBJ2-7, with TRBD1 matching over 10 bases. The CDR3 is 15 residues long. The germline V gene encodes CDR1 MGHDK and CDR2 SYGVNS. V lost 4 bases and J lost 3; bases outside the gene matches: 6.